This TCR beta chain is drawn from a study of CD8+ T cells in alopecia areata. As for the study in general: Treated patients were dosed with oral tofacitinib, taking 5 to 10 mg twice daily. The study gave tofacitinib for 6 to 18 months, then 6 months off drug. Study-wide findings and caveats: Scalp lesions, especially in alopecia totalis/universalis, had higher clonality than normal scalp.

Trimming took 0 bases from V and 12 from J, leaving 12 bases between them. The CDR3 is 13 residues long. Germline lookup yields CDR1 MNHNY and CDR2 SVGAGI (reference sequence). On this clone itself: No antigen is known for it.

cDNA reverse transcribed from extracted RNA served as the sequencing template. Produced via immunoSEQ multiplex PCR; TCRdb's table is partial and in-frame only. The sample contains 150,000 to 200,000 clones, about 70% of which appear only once. The source was CD8+ T cells sorted from blood, collected at week 0. This receptor was taken from a human donor with alopecia areata. The gene calls are TRBV6-6 and TRBJ2-1; D assignment may be TRBD1 or TRBD2 (5 bases each). The CDR3 protein is CASSYSRDDMQFF. In nucleotides, the CDR3 is TGTGCCAGCAGTTACTCTCGGGACGACATGCAGTTCTTC.